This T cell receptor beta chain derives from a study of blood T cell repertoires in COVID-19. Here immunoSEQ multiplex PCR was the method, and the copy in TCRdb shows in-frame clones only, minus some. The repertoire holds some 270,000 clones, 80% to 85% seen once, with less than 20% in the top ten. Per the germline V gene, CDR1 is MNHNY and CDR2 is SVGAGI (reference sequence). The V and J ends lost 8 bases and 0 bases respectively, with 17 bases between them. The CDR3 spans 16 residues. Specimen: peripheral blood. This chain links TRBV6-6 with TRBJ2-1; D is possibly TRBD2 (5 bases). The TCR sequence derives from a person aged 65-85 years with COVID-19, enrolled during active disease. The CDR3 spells CASPSPEVCSYNEQFF. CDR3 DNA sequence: TGTGCCAGCCCCTCCCCGGAGGTCTGCTCCTACAATGAGCAGTTCTTC.